The T cell receptor (beta chain) described here comes from a study of T cell changes during pregnancy in multiple sclerosis. The repertoire was sequenced with immunoSEQ multiplex PCR; TCRdb's copy has only in-frame clones and lacks some. The sample lists tens of thousands of clones, 90% to 95% occurring once. Germline CDR1 is KGHSH and CDR2 is LQKENI. Trimming stripped 2 bases from V and 6 bases from J, with 10 bases between. The CDR3 spans 13 residues. This sequence was found in a female donor with multiple sclerosis, enrolled in a pregnancy study. The rearrangement joins TRBV18 to TRBJ1-1, with D tentatively TRBD1 (6 bases). Source: peripheral blood, taken in the first trimester of pregnancy. The CDR3 here is CASSPGGVAEAFF. As DNA, the CDR3 is TGTGCCAGCTCACCAGGGGGCGTCGCTGAAGCTTTCTTT. Based on the CDR3 plus reference TRBV18 and TRBJ1-1, the full variable domain is NAGVMQNPRHLVRRRGQEARLRCSPMKGHSHVYWYRQLPEEGLKFMVYLQKENIIDESGMPKERFSAEFPKEGPSILRIQQVVRGDSAAYFCASSPGGVAEAFFGQGTRLTVV.